These T cell receptor beta chains were read from a single sample in a study of T cells in Graves' hyperthyroidism and ophthalmopathy. A single record per CDR3 protein comes from TCRdb applying MiXCR to the multiplex PCR reads. The sample comprises 250,000 to 300,000 distinct CDR3 sequences, roughly 15% of which are singletons, and roughly 13% rests with the top ten. The sample was blood. These receptors all come from a woman between 40 and 50 years old with Graves' hyperthyroidism that later progressed to Graves' ophthalmopathy. CDR3s leave out the opening cysteine and the closing phenylalanine or tryptophan. Clone sizes are given selectively: once, few, many, or a class where the clone is expanded.

abundance	j_gene	v_gene	CDR3aa
-	TRBJ2-1	TRBV28	ASRSGLADLKEYNEQF
-	TRBJ2-1	TRBV2	ASSVRGTSGGAHLGKQF
many	TRBJ1-1	TRBV6-1	ASSKGRGTEAF
many	TRBJ2-5	TRBV5-1	ASSLAKGSRETQY
many	TRBJ2-1	TRBV5-1	ASSLAQGVDEQF
-	TRBJ2-7	TRBV6-1	ASGHFGLAGISYEQY
many	TRBJ2-1	TRBV3-1	ASSQGTSGQF
many	TRBJ2-1	TRBV2	ATRGSVVYNEQF
-	TRBJ2-5	TRBV2	TSSGGQYQETQY
-	TRBJ2-7	TRBV29-1	SVLSREGEQY
-	TRBJ1-2	TRBV20-1	SAILRGGYT
many	TRBJ2-1	TRBV11-1	ASSSSGGSYNEQF
-	TRBJ2-5	TRBV9	ASSVVGRTPPETQY
many	TRBJ2-1	TRBV19	ASSSGTSGASYNEQF
-	TRBJ2-7	TRBV5-1	ASSKEGYEQY
many	TRBJ2-7	TRBV7-9	ASSLSLVPYEQY
-	TRBJ2-2	TRBV7-6	ASSRSPGGHTGELF
many	TRBJ2-1	TRBV7-9	ASSLPQMYINEQF
many	TRBJ2-3	TRBV20-1	SPGTSGNPTRDTQY
few	TRBJ2-3	TRBV19	ARPTSFRSPCTDTQY
many	TRBJ2-5	TRBV19	ASSLTRLQETQY
-	TRBJ2-1	TRBV19	ASSIGGPSYNEQL
-	TRBJ2-1	TRBV5-5	ASSLYLSASNEQF
many	TRBJ2-1	TRBV7-9	ASSLGQGSHNEQF
many	TRBJ1-5	TRBV20-1	SARDKGQGMIRNQPQH
many	TRBJ2-7	TRBV29-1	SVVGQAMDEQY
many	TRBJ1-4	TRBV2	ASSFQGITNEKLF
many	TRBJ2-7	TRBV20-1	SARGPSLSYEQY
many	TRBJ2-7	TRBV15	ATSRDRAGLAGVGEQY
many	TRBJ2-5	TRBV7-9	ASSPFRGMAKGTQY
many	TRBJ2-1	TRBV14	ASSQVPSGRGRQF